This TCR beta chain was sequenced in a study of cytomegalovirus exposure and HLA in healthy donors. PCR used 60 Vbeta primers and 13 Jbeta primers. Produced via immunoSEQ multiplex PCR; TCRdb's table is partial and in-frame only. Of 150,000 to 200,000 clones in the sample, roughly 80% were seen once. The table lists this clone with a count of one. Antigen specificity is unknown. Germline lookup yields CDR1 SEHNR and CDR2 FQNEAQ (reference sequence). This CDR3 comprises 14 residues. V was clipped by 5 bases and J by 6 bases; unmatched bases: 4. Regarding the study as a whole: The classifier reportedly diagnosed cytomegalovirus status with high specificity and sensitivity. Most TCR sequences proved rare, with some public TCRs found in many donors.

What was sequenced was PBMCs. The TCR sequence derives from a male donor in good health and CMV-seropositive. The chain carries TRBV7-9 and TRBJ2-1; 10 nucleotides agree with TRBD2. The CDR3 loop is CASSGTSVANEQFF. For the CDR3, the DNA is TGTGCCAGCAGCGGGACTAGCGTTGCCAATGAGCAGTTCTTC.